This T cell receptor beta chain was observed in a study of T cell responses to AZD1222 COVID-19 vaccine. TCRdb's table, derived via immunoSEQ multiplex PCR, lists solely in-frame clones and lacks some. This table holds some 120,000 clones, 80% to 90% found once. Study outcomes and limitations: Recipients of AZD1222 seropositive at baseline numbered only 5 to 7. Repertoire sampling was restricted to post-peak T cell response timepoints. Mapped onto spike, vaccine-associated CD4 TCRs spanned it and were dominant at 160-218 and 743-854. Close to half of all spike-specific TCRs reportedly target regions of the variants that are unmutated.

CDR1 is ENHRY and CDR2 is SYGVKD in the germline V gene. The CDR3 sequence is 11 residues long. V lost 6 bases and J lost 4, with 6 bases in between. Notes on this clone: The target antigen is unknown.

The input for sequencing was peripheral blood, taken on day 0 of AZD1222 vaccination. This receptor was identified in an adult in good health. The chain has TRBV10-3 and TRBJ1-1, with D hard to call. CDR3 coding DNA: TGTGCCATCAGGTACGCCACTGAAGCTTTCTTT. Protein sequence: CAIRYATEAFF.